This T cell receptor beta chain is from a study of shared clonotypes between healthy human individuals. Naive CD8 cells comprised CD45RO-negative, CCR7-positively selected cells, excluding terminally differentiated effector memory CD45RA+ cells. Only in-frame clones appear in the TCRdb table, and some are missing; sequencing was by immunoSEQ multiplex PCR. The sample lists about 2.1 million clones, approximately 92% occurring once. CDR1 is MNHEY, CDR2 SVGAGI, per germline. The germline V and J ends were trimmed by 1 base and 8 bases, with 14 bases remaining between them. This CDR3 has 15 residues. The sequence derives from a man younger than 35 in good health. Some clones in this sample may be carry-over from other donors' samples. Sequenced material: naive CD8+ T cells from PBMCs. The chain recombines TRBV6-5 with TRBJ1-4; a possible D gene is TRBD1 (6 bases). The CDR3 here is CASSYYGTPVEKLFF. CDR3 in DNA: TGTGCCAGCAGTTACTACGGGACACCGGTGGAAAAACTGTTTTTT.